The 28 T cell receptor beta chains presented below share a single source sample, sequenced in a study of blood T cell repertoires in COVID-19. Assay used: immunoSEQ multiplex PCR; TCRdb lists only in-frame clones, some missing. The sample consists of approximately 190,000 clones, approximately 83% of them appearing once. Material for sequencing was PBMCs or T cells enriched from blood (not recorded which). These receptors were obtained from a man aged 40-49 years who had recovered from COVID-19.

As DNA, the CDR3 is TGTGCCAGCAGCTTAGAGGGGCCAGGGCTATCACAGCCCCAGCATTTT. This translates into CASSLEGPGLSQPQHF. This sequence joins TRBV7-8 and TRBJ1-5, with a possible D match to TRBD1 (5 bases). V gave up 1 base and J gave up 7 bases, with 17 bases separating them. The germline gives CDR1 SGHVS, CDR2 FQNEAQ. The length of the CDR3 is 16 residues.

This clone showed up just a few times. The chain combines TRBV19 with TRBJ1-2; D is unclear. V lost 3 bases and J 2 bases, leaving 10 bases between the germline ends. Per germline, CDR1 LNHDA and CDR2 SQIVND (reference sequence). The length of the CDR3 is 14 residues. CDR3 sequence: CASSIVTANYGYTF. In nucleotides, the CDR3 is TGTGCCAGTAGTATCGTCACAGCAAACTATGGCTACACCTTC.

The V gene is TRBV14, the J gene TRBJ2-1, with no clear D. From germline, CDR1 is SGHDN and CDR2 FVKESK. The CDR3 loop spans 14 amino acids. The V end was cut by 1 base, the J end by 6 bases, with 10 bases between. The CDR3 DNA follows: TGTGCCAGCAGCCAAGTCAACGCGCGCAATGAGCAGTTCTTC. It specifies CASSQVNARNEQFF.

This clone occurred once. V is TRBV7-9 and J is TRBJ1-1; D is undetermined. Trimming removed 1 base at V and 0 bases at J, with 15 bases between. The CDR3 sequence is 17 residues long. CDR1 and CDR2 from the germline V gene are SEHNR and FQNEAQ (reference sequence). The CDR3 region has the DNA TGTGCCAGCAGCTTAGGTCTCGCAGTCTCATTGAACACTGAAGCTTTCTTT. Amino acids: CASSLGLAVSLNTEAFF. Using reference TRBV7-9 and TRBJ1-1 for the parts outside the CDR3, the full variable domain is DTGVSQNPRHKITKRGQNVTFRCDPISEHNRLYWYRQTLGQGPEFLTYFQNEAQLEKSRLLSDRFSAERPKGSFSTLEIQRTEQGDSAMYLCASSLGLAVSLNTEAFFGQGTRLTVV.

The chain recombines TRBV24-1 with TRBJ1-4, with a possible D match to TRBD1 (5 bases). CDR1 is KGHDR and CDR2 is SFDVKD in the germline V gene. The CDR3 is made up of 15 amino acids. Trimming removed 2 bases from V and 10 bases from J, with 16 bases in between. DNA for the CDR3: TGTGCCACCAGTGATTCGGACACCGGCGGGGGAAAACTGTTTTTT. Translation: CATSDSDTGGGKLFF.

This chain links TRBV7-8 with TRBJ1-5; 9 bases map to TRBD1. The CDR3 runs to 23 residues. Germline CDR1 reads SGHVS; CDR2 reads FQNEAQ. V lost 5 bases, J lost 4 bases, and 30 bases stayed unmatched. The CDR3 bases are TGTGCCAGCAGCCCCTTGAGGGACAGGGTGGACCCAAAAGAGAGACATCCTAATCAGCCCCAGCATTTT. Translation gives CASSPLRDRVDPKERHPNQPQHF.

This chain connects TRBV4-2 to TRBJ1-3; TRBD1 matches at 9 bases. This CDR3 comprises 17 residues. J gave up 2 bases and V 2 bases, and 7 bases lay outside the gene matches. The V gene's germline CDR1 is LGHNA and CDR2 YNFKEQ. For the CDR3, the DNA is TGTGCCAGCAGCCAACCGGGACAGGGAAGCGCTGGAAACACCATATATTTT. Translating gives CASSQPGQGSAGNTIYF.

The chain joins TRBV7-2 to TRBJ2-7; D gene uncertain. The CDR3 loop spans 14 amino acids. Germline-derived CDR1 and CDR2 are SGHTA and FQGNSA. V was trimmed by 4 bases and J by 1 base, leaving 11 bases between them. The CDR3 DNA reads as TGTGCCAGCAGCTCCCGACGGAGTTCCTACGAGCAGTACTTC. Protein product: CASSSRRSSYEQYF.

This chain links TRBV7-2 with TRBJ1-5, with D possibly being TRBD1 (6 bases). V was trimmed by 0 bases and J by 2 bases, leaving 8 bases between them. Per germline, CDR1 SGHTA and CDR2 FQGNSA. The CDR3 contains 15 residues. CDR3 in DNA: TGTGCCAGCAGCTTAGCGAACAGGGGCAATCAGCCCCAGCATTTT. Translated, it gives CASSLANRGNQPQHF. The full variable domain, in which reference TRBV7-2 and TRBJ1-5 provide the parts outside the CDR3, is GAGVSQSPSNKVTEKGKDVELRCDPISGHTALYWYRQSLGQGLEFLIYFQGNSAPDKSGLPSDRFSAERTGGSVSTLTIQRTQQEDSAVYLCASSLANRGNQPQHFGDGTRLSIL.

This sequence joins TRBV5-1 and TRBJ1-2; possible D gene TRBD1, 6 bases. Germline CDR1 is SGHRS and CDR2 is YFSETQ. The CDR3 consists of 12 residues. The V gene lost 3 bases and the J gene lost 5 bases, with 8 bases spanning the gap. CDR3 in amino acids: CASSSQGYGYTF. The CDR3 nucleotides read TGCGCCAGCAGCTCACAGGGTTATGGCTACACCTTC. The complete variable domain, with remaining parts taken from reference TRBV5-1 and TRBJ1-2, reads KAGVTQTPRYLIKTRGQQVTLSCSPISGHRSVSWYQQTPGQGLQFLFEYFSETQRNKGNFPGRFSGRQFSNSRSEMNVSTLELGDSALYLCASSSQGYGYTFGSGTRLTVV.

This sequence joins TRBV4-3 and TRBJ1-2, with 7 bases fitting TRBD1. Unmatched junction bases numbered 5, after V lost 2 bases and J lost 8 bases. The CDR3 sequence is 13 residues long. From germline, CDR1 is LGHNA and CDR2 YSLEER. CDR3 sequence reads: CASSQSTGWGYTF. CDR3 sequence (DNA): TGCGCCAGCAGCCAATCGACAGGGTGGGGCTACACCTTC.

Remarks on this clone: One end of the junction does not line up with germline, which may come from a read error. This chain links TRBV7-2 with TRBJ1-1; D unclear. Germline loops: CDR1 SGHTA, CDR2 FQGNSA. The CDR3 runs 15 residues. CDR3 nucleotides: TGTGCCAGCAGTTTAGCTTCGAGGGTGAACACTGAAGCTTTCTTT. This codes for CASSLASRVNTEAFF.

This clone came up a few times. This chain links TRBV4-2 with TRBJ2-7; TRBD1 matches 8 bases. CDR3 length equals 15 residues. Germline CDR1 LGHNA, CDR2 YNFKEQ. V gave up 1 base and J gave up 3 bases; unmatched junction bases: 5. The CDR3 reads CASSQGYGTGYEQYF. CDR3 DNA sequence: TGTGCCAGCAGCCAAGGATACGGGACAGGCTACGAGCAGTACTTC.

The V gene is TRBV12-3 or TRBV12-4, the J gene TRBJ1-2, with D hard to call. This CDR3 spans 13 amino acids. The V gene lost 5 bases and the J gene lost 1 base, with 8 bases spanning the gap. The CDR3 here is CASSPRVNYGYTF. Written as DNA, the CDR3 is TGTGCCAGCAGTCCGAGGGTTAACTATGGCTACACCTTC.

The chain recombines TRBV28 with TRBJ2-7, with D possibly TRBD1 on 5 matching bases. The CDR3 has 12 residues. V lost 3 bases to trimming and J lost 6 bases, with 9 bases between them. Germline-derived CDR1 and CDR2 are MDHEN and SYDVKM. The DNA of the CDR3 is TGTGCCAGCAGTTTGTTCAGGGCCGAGCAGTACTTC. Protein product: CASSLFRAEQYF.

Here the CDR3 reads CASSLAGARNTEAFF. CDR3 coding DNA: TGTGCCAGCAGCTTAGCGGGGGCACGGAACACTGAAGCTTTCTTT. The chain is built from TRBV7-9 and TRBJ1-1, with D possibly matching TRBD1 (6 bases). Trimming pared 0 bases from V and 1 base from J, leaving 9 bases between. This CDR3 is 15 amino acids long. Looked up from germline, CDR1 is SEHNR and CDR2 is FQNEAQ (reference sequence).

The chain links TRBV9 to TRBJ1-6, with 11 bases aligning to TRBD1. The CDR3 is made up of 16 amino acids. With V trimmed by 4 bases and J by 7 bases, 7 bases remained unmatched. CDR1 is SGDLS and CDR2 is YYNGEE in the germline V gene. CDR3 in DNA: TGTGCCAGCAGCCCAAGGACAGGGGGCAGCAATTCACCCCTCCACTTT. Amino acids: CASSPRTGGSNSPLHF.

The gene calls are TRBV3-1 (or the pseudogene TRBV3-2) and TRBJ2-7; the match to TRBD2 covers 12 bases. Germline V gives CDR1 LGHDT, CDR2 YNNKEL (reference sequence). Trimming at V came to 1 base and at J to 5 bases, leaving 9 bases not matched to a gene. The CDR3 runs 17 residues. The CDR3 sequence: CASSQVASGGARNEQYF. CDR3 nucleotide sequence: TGTGCCAGCAGCCAAGTGGCTAGCGGGGGGGCTCGCAACGAGCAGTACTTC.

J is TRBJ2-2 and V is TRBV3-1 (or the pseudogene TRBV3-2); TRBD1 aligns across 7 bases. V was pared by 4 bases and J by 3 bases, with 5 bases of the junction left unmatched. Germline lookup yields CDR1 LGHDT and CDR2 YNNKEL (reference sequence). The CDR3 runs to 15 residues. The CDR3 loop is CASSPRDSHTGELFF. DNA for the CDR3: TGTGCCAGCAGCCCGAGGGACAGTCACACCGGGGAGCTGTTTTTT.

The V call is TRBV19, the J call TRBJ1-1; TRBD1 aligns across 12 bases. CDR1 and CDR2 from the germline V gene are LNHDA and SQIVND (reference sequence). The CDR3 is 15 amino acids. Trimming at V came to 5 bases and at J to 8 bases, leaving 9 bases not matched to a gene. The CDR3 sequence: CASSGFGTGGTEAFF. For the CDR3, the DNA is TGTGCCAGTAGTGGGTTTGGGACAGGGGGCACAGAAGCTTTCTTT.

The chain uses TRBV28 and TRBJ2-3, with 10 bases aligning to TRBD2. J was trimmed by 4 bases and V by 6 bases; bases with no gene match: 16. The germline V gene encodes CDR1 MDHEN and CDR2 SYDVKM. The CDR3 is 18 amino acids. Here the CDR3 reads CASSSILKRLAGADTQYF. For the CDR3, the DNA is TGTGCCAGCAGCTCCATCCTCAAACGTCTAGCGGGGGCAGATACGCAGTATTTT.

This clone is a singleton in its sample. CDR3 DNA sequence: TGTGCCAGCAGCCAAGGACGACAGGGGGCATTTCAGGAGACCCAGTACTTC. Protein sequence: CASSQGRQGAFQETQYF. The genes are TRBV3-1 (or the pseudogene TRBV3-2) and TRBJ2-5; 10 positions match TRBD1. Per the germline V gene, CDR1 is LGHDT and CDR2 is YNNKEL (reference sequence). CDR3 size: 17 residues. V was pared by 1 base and J by 5 bases, with 10 bases of the junction left unmatched.

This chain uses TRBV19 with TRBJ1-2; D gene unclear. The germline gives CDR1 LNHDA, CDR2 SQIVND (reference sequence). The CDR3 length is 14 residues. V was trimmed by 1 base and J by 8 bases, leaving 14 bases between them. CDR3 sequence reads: CASSIVWREDGYTF. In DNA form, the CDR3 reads TGTGCCAGTAGTATAGTTTGGCGGGAGGACGGCTACACCTTC.

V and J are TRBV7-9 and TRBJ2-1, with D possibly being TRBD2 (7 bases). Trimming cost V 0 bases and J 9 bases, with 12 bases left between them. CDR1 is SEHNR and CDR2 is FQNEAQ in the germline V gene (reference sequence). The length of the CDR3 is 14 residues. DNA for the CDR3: TGTGCCAGCAGCTTAGCGGGGGGGCTTAGTGAGCAGTTCTTC. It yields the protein CASSLAGGLSEQFF. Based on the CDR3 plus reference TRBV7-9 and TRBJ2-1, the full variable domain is DTGVSQNPRHKITKRGQNVTFRCDPISEHNRLYWYRQTLGQGPEFLTYFQNEAQLEKSRLLSDRFSAERPKGSFSTLEIQRTEQGDSAMYLCASSLAGGLSEQFFGPGTRLTVL.

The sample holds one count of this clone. For the CDR3, the DNA is TGTGCCATCAGCCCAGGGACAGTAACGAACACTGAAGCTTTCTTT. Its protein is CAISPGTVTNTEAFF. The chain couples TRBV10-3 to TRBJ1-1; the match to TRBD1 covers 7 bases. The germline CDR1 and CDR2 sequences are ENHRY and SYGVKD. The CDR3 contains 15 residues. J was trimmed by 1 base and V by 6 bases; bases with no gene match: 8.

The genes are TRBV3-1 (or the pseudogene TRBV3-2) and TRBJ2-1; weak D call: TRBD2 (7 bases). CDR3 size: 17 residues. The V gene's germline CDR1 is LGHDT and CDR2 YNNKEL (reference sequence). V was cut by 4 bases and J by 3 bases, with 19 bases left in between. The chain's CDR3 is CASSLPGGGPRYNEQFF. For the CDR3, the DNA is TGTGCCAGCAGCCTGCCTGGGGGGGGGCCTCGCTACAATGAGCAGTTCTTC.

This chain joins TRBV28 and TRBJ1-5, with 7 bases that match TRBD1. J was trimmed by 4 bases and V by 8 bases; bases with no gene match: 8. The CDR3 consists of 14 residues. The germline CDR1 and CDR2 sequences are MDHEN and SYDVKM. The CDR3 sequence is CASCIDRENQPQHF. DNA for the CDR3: TGTGCCAGCTGCATTGACAGGGAAAATCAGCCCCAGCATTTT.

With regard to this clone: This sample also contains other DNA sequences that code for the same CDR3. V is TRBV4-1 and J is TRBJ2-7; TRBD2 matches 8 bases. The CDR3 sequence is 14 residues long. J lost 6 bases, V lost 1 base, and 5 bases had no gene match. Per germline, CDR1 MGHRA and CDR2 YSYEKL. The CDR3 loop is CASSQGTGGAEQYF. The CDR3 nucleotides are TGCGCCAGCAGCCAAGGAACGGGAGGGGCCGAGCAGTACTTC.